A selection of T cell receptor beta chains follows, all from one sample in a study of T cell responses to AZD1222 COVID-19 vaccine. Assay used: immunoSEQ multiplex PCR; TCRdb lists only in-frame clones, some missing. The table lists 150,000 to 250,000 clones, approximately 90% of them singletons. The material sequenced was peripheral blood, taken 28 days after the second AZD1222 dose. Receptors were obtained from an adult who received the AZD1222 COVID-19 vaccine. Both conserved end residues are part of each CDR3. The D gene is left open where the match is weak. Only some rows state a clone size, as once, few, many or a class for expanded clones.

TGTGCCAGCAGCTTACGACATGTCGAGACCCAGTACTTC | CASSLRHVETQYF | TRBJ2-5 | - | - | TRBV5-6
TGTGCCAGCAGCCTCGGACCGATTTCCTACAATGAGCAGTTCTTC | CASSLGPISYNEQFF | TRBJ2-1 | - | - | TRBV6-5
TGCGCCAGCAGCAGAGAGACCTCCTATAATTCACCCCTCCACTTT | CASSRETSYNSPLHF | TRBJ1-6 | - | - | TRBV5-1
TGTGCCAGCTCACCACCGGGGCAGGGAGGATACACCATATATTTT | CASSPPGQGGYTIYF | TRBJ1-3 | - | once | TRBV18
TGCGCCAGCAGAAGGGGAACAGACAGCAATCAGCCCCAGCATTTT | CASRRGTDSNQPQHF | TRBJ1-5 | - | - | TRBV5-1
TGTGCCAGCAGCTTAACAGCCTTGAACACTGAAGCTTTCTTT | CASSLTALNTEAFF | TRBJ1-1 | - | - | TRBV7-2
TGTGCCAGCAGCTATCCTCGACAGTCCCCTCACGAGCAGTACTTC | CASSYPRQSPHEQYF | TRBJ2-7 | - | - | TRBV11-2
TGCGCCAGCAGCTTGTACAGGGGAGTCGCTGAAGCTTTCTTT | CASSLYRGVAEAFF | TRBJ1-1 | TRBD1 | - | TRBV5-1
TGTGCCAGCAGCGTAGTCGGCGGTGGGGCCCTATACAATGAGCAGTTCTTC | CASSVVGGGALYNEQFF | TRBJ2-1 | - | - | TRBV9
TGTGCCAGCCGACTAGCGGGTCCCTACGAGCAGTACTTC | CASRLAGPYEQYF | TRBJ2-7 | TRBD2 | - | TRBV6-5
TGTGCCAGCAGCGAAAGGAGAGGGAGGATGACAGATACGCAGTATTTT | CASSERRGRMTDTQYF | TRBJ2-3 | - | - | TRBV21-1
TGTGCCAGCAGCCAAGCGTTTGGGGGGCCTGCCTACAATGAGCAGTTCTTC | CASSQAFGGPAYNEQFF | TRBJ2-1 | - | few | TRBV3-1/TRBV3-2
TGTGCCAGCAGTGCCCGGACAGGCCGCTCCTACGAGCAGTACTTC | CASSARTGRSYEQYF | TRBJ2-7 | TRBD1 | - | TRBV27
TGTGCCAGCAGCCCTGACGCCGGGGGCGAGGGACTAGCGGGAGGTAACTCCTACGAGCAGTACTTC | CASSPDAGGEGLAGGNSYEQYF | TRBJ2-7 | TRBD2 | - | TRBV7-6
TGTGCCAGCAGATCCGACAGGGGCGGTGGCTACACCTTC | CASRSDRGGGYTF | TRBJ1-2 | TRBD1 | - | TRBV6-5
TGTGCCAGCAGCTTGAGAGCGGGAGTCACAGATACGCAGTATTTT | CASSLRAGVTDTQYF | TRBJ2-3 | TRBD2 | few | TRBV5-5
TGTGCCAGCAGTTCCCGGGCCCCTCTCGGCGGCTACACCTTC | CASSSRAPLGGYTF | TRBJ1-2 | - | - | TRBV28
TGTGCCAGCTCAGAACACCCGAACACTGAAGCTTTCTTT | CASSEHPNTEAFF | TRBJ1-1 | - | - | TRBV18
TGTGCCAGCACCCTAGTTACCGGGTCCCATTCTGTCTTC | CASTLVTGSHSVF | TRBJ2-1 | - | - | TRBV7-9
TGCGCCAGCAGCTCCATAACCCGAGGACAGGGCGGGGGTTACGAGCAGTACTTC | CASSSITRGQGGGYEQYF | TRBJ2-7 | - | - | TRBV5-1
TGTGCCAGCAGCTTAGGAAAGACGGCGAACACCGGGGAGCTGTTTTTT | CASSLGKTANTGELFF | TRBJ2-2 | - | - | TRBV11-3
TGTGCCAGCTCACCCGGACAAGACTATGGCTACACCTTC | CASSPGQDYGYTF | TRBJ1-2 | - | - | TRBV18
TGTGCCAGCAGTCCCCGGACAGGGCTACAAGAGACCCAGTACTTC | CASSPRTGLQETQYF | TRBJ2-5 | TRBD1 | - | TRBV27
TGTGCCAGCAGCGTGGGTCTAGCTCGCCGGACTGAATACAATGAGCAGTTCTTC | CASSVGLARRTEYNEQFF | TRBJ2-1 | - | - | TRBV9
TGTGCCAGCAGCCCCCCGGGGAGCGGGGAGACCCAGTACTTC | CASSPPGSGETQYF | TRBJ2-5 | - | - | TRBV7-8